What follows is one TCR beta chain and its context. What it binds is not known. The repertoire was sequenced with immunoSEQ multiplex PCR; TCRdb's copy has only in-frame clones and lacks some. The sample contains about 20,000 clones, around 93% of which appear only once. Sorting of unstimulated PBMCs yielded separate CD3+CD4+ and CD3+CD8+ fractions. The data are from a study of T cell clones after liver transplantation. About the study: TCRbeta sequencing after a pre-transplant mixed lymphocyte reaction identified graft-donor-reactive clones, later tracked in post-transplant blood. Tolerance: complete withdrawal held at least one year, liver enzymes staying within twice normal. Study observations and caveats: Circulating graft-donor-reactive CD4 TCRbeta sequences fell significantly post-transplant in most of the 8 subjects.

This CDR3 is 16 amino acids long. Germline V gene sequence: CDR1 LGHNA, CDR2 YSLEER. V shed 0 bases and J 5 bases; nucleotides not matched to a gene: 7. The chain has TRBV4-3 and TRBJ2-3, with 8 nucleotides matching TRBD2. Sequences were derived from CD8+ T cells from blood, sampled about 25 months after liver transplant. The receptor was isolated from a human patient who received a liver transplant. These T cells may partly come from the graft donor. Written as DNA, the CDR3 is TGCGCCAGCAGCCAAGACTGGGCGGGAGGAGTAGATACGCAGTATTTT. Its translation is CASSQDWAGGVDTQYF.